This is a list of T cell receptor beta chains from one sample in a study of cytomegalovirus exposure and HLA in healthy donors. The protocol was immunoSEQ multiplex PCR, while the TCRdb copy is restricted to in-frame clones and leaves out a portion. The sample has around 140,000 clones; about 80% are singletons. Material for sequencing was PBMCs. The receptors come from a man aged 40-55 years in good health and CMV-seropositive. The CDR3 runs from the conserved cysteine through the conserved F or W. The D gene is left open where the match is weak. A row's size may be missing; if present it is once, few, many or a size class.

NA	TRBD1	TRBV6-5	TRBJ2-1	CASSPDRGTYNEQFF	TGTGCCAGCAGTCCGGACAGGGGGACCTACAATGAGCAGTTCTTC
NA	NA	TRBV28	TRBJ1-5	CASMGGVLYSNQPQHF	TGTGCCAGCATGGGAGGGGTGCTGTATAGCAATCAGCCCCAGCATTTT
NA	NA	TRBV11-2	TRBJ2-7	CASSEGTQRAYEQYF	TGTGCCAGCAGCGAGGGGACTCAACGGGCCTACGAGCAGTACTTC
few	NA	TRBV19	TRBJ2-7	CASSIATEPFKSSEQYF	TGTGCCAGTAGTATAGCGACAGAACCTTTCAAATCTAGCGAGCAGTACTTC
NA	NA	TRBV11-2	TRBJ2-5	CASSLAGSGWEYQETQYF	TGTGCCAGCAGCTTAGCAGGGAGCGGGTGGGAGTACCAAGAGACCCAGTACTTC
NA	NA	TRBV12-5	TRBJ2-3	CASGIGGDTQYF	TGTGCTAGTGGTATCGGCGGAGATACGCAGTATTTT
NA	NA	TRBV10-3	TRBJ1-1	CAISELGRQMNTEAFF	TGTGCCATCAGTGAGTTGGGCAGACAGATGAACACTGAAGCTTTCTTT
NA	NA	TRBV4-2	TRBJ2-1	CASSQPRGGSSYNEQFF	TGTGCCAGCAGCCAGCCCCGAGGGGGATCCTCCTACAATGAGCAGTTCTTC
NA	NA	TRBV27	TRBJ2-6	CASSLITGANVLTF	TGTGCCAGCAGTTTAATAACTGGGGCCAACGTCCTGACTTTC
few	NA	TRBV28	TRBJ1-2	CASSFRGSYGYTF	TGTGCCAGCAGTTTTCGGGGGTCCTATGGCTACACCTTC
NA	NA	TRBV14	TRBJ2-5	CASSQDTGKETQYF	TGTGCCAGCAGCCAAGATACGGGAAAAGAGACCCAGTACTTC
few	TRBD2	TRBV4-2	TRBJ2-1	CASSHLGTSGRYSYNEQFF	TGTGCCAGCAGCCACCTTGGGACTAGCGGGAGGTATAGCTACAATGAGCAGTTCTTC
NA	NA	TRBV11-2	TRBJ1-2	CASSLVAGDIYGYTF	TGTGCCAGCAGCTTAGTAGCAGGGGACATCTATGGCTACACCTTC
NA	NA	TRBV7-9	TRBJ1-1	CASSQGWPEAFF	TGTGCCAGCAGCCAGGGCTGGCCTGAAGCTTTCTTT